This TCR beta chain was sequenced for a study of CD8 T cells in ankylosing spondylitis. Findings and limits, study-wide: In ankylosing spondylitis patients, matched synovial fluid reportedly showed significant enrichment of disease-linked clones. The study identified a TCR beta motif of roughly eight highly homologous variants that appeared characteristic of ankylosing spondylitis blood.

This clonotype has ten or more counts. Its specificity is not known. Generation of TCR beta libraries employed quantitative 5'-RACE incorporating molecular barcodes. Via MiXCR, TCRdb re-called the 5' RACE reads, giving one row per CDR3 protein. The profile shows some 240,000 distinct CDR3 sequences, about 24% of them singletons. The V segment lost 3 bases and the J segment 2 bases; nucleotides outside the gene matches: 5. The CDR3 has 15 residues. This chain links TRBV12-3 or TRBV12-4 with TRBJ2-3, with 7 bases that match TRBD1. Specimen: blood, either unsorted or a sorted T cell fraction (not recorded which). The receptor was derived from a male donor with ankylosing spondylitis or in good health (not recorded which). The CDR3 loop reads CASSFFTGDTDTQYF. CDR3 nucleotides: TGTGCCAGCAGTTTCTTTACAGGGGACACAGATACGCAGTATTTT.